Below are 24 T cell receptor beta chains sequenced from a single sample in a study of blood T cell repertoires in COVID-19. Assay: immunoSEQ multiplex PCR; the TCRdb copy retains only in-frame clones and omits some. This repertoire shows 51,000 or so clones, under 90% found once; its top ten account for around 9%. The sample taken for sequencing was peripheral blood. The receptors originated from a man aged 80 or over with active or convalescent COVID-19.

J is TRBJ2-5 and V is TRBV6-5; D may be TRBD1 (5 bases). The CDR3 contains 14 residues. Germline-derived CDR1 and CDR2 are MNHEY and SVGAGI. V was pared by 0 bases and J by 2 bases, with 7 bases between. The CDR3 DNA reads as TGTGCCAGCAGTTACTCGCGACAGCAAGAGACCCAGTACTTC. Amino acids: CASSYSRQQETQYF.

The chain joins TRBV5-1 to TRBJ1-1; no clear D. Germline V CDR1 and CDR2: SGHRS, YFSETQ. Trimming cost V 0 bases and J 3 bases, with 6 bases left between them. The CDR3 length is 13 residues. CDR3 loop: CASSLVEHTEAFF. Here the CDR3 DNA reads TGCGCCAGCAGCTTGGTCGAGCACACTGAAGCTTTCTTT.

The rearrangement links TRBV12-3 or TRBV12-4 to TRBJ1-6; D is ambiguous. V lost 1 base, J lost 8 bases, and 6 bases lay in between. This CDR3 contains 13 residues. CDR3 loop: CASSLGAYSPLHF. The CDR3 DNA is TGTGCCAGCAGTTTAGGGGCTTATTCACCCCTCCACTTT.

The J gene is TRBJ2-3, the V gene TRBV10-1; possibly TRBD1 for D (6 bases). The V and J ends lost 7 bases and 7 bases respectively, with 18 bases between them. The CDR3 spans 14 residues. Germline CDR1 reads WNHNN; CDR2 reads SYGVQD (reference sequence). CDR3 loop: CASTSQLGGNTQYF. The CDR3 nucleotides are TGCGCCAGCACCTCTCAGCTAGGGGGAAATACGCAGTATTTT.

Here the CDR3 reads CASSLWQGGTVTTDTQYF. CDR3 in DNA: TGTGCCAGCAGTTTATGGCAGGGCGGAACAGTGACCACAGATACGCAGTATTTT. The chain carries TRBV28 and TRBJ2-3; a possible D gene is TRBD1 (5 bases). V shed 0 bases and J shed 2 bases, with 18 bases lying between them. The CDR3 length is 18 residues. Looked up from germline, CDR1 is MDHEN and CDR2 is SYDVKM. Full variable domain (outside the CDR3, taken from reference TRBV28 and TRBJ2-3): DVKVTQSSRYLVKRTGEKVFLECVQDMDHENMFWYRQDPGLGLRLIYFSYDVKMKEKGDIPEGYSVSREKKERFSLILESASTNQTSMYLCASSLWQGGTVTTDTQYFGPGTRLTVL.

The CDR3 DNA is TGTGCCAGCAGCTTAGAGCGAGCGGGGGGGAGCAAGTATTTT. Protein sequence: CASSLERAGGSKYF. The V gene is TRBV7-2, the J gene TRBJ2-3; 10 bases match TRBD2. With 1 base clipped from V and 13 bases from J, the junction kept 8 bases outside the gene matches. Germline-derived CDR1 and CDR2 are SGHTA and FQGNSA. This CDR3 has 14 amino acids. Full variable domain (missing parts from reference TRBV7-2 and TRBJ2-3): GAGVSQSPSNKVTEKGKDVELRCDPISGHTALYWYRQSLGQGLEFLIYFQGNSAPDKSGLPSDRFSAERTGGSVSTLTIQRTQQEDSAVYLCASSLERAGGSKYFGPGTRLTVL.

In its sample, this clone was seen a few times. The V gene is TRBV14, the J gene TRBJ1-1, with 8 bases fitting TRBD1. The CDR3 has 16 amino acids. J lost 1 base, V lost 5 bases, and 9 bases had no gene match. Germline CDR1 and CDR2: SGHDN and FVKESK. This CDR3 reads CASSVTRGQKNTEAFF. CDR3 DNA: TGTGCCAGCAGCGTCACCAGGGGGCAGAAGAACACTGAAGCTTTCTTT.

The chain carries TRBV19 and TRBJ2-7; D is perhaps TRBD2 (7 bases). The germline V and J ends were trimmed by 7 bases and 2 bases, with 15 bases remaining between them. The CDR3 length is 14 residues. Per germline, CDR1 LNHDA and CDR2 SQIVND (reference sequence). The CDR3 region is CASTRGATTYEQYF. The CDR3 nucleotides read TGTGCCAGTACCCGGGGGGCCACTACCTACGAGCAGTACTTC.

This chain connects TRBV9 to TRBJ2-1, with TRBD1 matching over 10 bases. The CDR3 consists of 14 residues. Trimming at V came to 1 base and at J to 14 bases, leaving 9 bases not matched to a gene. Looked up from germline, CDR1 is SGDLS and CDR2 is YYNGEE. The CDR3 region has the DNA TGTGCCAGCAGCGTAATAGGGACAGGGGAAGGGGAGTTCTTC. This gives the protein CASSVIGTGEGEFF.

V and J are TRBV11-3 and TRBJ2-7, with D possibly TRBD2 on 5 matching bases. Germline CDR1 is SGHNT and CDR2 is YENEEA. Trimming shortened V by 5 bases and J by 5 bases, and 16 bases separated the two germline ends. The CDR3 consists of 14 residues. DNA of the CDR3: TGTGCCAGCAGCCGGACTGCCTCCGTCAACGAGCAGTACTTC. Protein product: CASSRTASVNEQYF.

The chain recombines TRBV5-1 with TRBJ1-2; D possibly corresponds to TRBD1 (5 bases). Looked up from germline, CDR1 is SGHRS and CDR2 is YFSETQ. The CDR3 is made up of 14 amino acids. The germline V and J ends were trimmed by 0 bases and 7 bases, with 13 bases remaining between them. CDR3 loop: CASSLGRREAGYTF. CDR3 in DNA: TGCGCCAGCAGCTTGGGCCGCAGGGAAGCTGGCTACACCTTC.

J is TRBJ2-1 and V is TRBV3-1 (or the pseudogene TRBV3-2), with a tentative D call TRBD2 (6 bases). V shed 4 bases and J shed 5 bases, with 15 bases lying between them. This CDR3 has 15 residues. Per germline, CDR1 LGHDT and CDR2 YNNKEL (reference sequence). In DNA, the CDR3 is TGTGCCAGCAGCCGCGGAGGGACGACCAACAATGAGCAGTTCTTC. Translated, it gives CASSRGGTTNNEQFF.

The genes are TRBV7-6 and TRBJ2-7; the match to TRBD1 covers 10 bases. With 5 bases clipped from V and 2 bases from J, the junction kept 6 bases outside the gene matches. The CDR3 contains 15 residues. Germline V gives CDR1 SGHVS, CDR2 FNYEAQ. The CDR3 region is CASSPGQGLTYEQYF. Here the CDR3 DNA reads TGTGCCAGCAGCCCGGGACAGGGGCTCACCTACGAGCAGTACTTC.

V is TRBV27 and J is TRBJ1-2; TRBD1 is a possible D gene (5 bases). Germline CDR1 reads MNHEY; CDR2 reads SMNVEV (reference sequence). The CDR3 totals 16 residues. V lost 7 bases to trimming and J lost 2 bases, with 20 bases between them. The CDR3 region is CASNPFGGSPNYGYTF. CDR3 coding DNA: TGTGCCAGCAATCCGTTCGGGGGAAGCCCGAACTATGGCTACACCTTC.

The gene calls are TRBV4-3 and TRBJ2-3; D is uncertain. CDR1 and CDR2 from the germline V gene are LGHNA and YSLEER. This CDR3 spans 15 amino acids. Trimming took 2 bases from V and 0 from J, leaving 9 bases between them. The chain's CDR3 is CASSQTVSSTDTQYF. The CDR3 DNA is TGCGCCAGCAGCCAAACGGTGTCTAGCACAGATACGCAGTATTTT.

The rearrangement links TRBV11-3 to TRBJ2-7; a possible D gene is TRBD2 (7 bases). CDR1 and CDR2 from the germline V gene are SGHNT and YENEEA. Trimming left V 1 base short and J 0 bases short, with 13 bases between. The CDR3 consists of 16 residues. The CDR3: CASSLGGGGISYEQYF. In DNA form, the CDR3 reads TGTGCCAGCAGCTTAGGCGGCGGGGGCATCTCCTACGAGCAGTACTTC.

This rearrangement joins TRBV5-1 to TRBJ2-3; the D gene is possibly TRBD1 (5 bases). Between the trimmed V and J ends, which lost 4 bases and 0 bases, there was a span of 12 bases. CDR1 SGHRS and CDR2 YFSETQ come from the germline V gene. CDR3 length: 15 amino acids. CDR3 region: CASSTGPGSTDTQYF. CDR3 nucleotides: TGCGCCAGCAGCACAGGCCCAGGGAGCACAGATACGCAGTATTTT.

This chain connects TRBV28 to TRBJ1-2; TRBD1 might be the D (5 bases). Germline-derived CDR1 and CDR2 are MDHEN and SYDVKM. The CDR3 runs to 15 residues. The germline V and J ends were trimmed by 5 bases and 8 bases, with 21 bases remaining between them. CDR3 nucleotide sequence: TGTGCCAGCAGTCCCGCGAGTGGCTCTCAGGGAGGCTACACCTTC. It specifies CASSPASGSQGGYTF.

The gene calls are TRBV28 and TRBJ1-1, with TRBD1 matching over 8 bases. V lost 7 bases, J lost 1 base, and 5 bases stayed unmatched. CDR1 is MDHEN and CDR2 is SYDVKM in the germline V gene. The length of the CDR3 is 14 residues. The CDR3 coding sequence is TGTGCCAGCACCCACAGGGGGTCGAACACTGAAGCTTTCTTT. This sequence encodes CASTHRGSNTEAFF. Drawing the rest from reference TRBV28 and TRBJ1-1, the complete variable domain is DVKVTQSSRYLVKRTGEKVFLECVQDMDHENMFWYRQDPGLGLRLIYFSYDVKMKEKGDIPEGYSVSREKKERFSLILESASTNQTSMYLCASTHRGSNTEAFFGQGTRLTVV.

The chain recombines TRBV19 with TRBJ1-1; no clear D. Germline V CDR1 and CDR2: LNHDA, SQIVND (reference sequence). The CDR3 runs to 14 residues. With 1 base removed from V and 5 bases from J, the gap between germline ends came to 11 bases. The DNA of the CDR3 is TGTGCCAGTAGTATAGGCGCAAGGGAGACTGAAGCTTTCTTT. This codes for CASSIGARETEAFF. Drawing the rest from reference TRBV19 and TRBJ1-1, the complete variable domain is DGGITQSPKYLFRKEGQNVTLSCEQNLNHDAMYWYRQDPGQGLRLIYYSQIVNDFQKGDIAEGYSVSREKKESFPLTVTSAQKNPTAFYLCASSIGARETEAFFGQGTRLTVV.

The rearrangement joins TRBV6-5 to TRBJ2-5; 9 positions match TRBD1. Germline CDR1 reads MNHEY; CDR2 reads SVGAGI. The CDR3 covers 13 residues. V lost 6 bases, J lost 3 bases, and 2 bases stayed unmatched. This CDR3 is CASSWDREETQYF. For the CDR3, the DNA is TGTGCCAGCAGCTGGGACAGGGAAGAGACCCAGTACTTC.

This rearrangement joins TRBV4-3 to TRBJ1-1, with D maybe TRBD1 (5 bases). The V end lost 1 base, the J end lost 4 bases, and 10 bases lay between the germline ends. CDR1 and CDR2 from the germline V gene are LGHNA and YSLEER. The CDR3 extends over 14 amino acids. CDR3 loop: CASSQAGGGTEAFF. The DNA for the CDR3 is TGCGCCAGCAGCCAAGCGGGGGGAGGCACTGAAGCTTTCTTT.

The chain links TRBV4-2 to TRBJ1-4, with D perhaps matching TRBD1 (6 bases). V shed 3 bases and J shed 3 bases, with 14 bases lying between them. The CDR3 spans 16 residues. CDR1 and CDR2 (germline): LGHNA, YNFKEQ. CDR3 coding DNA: TGTGCCAGCAGCCACCTCCAGGGGCTGGCTAATGAAAAACTGTTTTTT. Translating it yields CASSHLQGLANEKLFF.

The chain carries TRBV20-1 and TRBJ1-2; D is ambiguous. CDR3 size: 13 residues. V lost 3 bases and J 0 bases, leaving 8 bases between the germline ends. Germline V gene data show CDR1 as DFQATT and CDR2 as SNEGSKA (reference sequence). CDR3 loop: CSASRGANYGYTF. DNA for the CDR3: TGCAGTGCTAGTCGCGGAGCTAACTATGGCTACACCTTC.